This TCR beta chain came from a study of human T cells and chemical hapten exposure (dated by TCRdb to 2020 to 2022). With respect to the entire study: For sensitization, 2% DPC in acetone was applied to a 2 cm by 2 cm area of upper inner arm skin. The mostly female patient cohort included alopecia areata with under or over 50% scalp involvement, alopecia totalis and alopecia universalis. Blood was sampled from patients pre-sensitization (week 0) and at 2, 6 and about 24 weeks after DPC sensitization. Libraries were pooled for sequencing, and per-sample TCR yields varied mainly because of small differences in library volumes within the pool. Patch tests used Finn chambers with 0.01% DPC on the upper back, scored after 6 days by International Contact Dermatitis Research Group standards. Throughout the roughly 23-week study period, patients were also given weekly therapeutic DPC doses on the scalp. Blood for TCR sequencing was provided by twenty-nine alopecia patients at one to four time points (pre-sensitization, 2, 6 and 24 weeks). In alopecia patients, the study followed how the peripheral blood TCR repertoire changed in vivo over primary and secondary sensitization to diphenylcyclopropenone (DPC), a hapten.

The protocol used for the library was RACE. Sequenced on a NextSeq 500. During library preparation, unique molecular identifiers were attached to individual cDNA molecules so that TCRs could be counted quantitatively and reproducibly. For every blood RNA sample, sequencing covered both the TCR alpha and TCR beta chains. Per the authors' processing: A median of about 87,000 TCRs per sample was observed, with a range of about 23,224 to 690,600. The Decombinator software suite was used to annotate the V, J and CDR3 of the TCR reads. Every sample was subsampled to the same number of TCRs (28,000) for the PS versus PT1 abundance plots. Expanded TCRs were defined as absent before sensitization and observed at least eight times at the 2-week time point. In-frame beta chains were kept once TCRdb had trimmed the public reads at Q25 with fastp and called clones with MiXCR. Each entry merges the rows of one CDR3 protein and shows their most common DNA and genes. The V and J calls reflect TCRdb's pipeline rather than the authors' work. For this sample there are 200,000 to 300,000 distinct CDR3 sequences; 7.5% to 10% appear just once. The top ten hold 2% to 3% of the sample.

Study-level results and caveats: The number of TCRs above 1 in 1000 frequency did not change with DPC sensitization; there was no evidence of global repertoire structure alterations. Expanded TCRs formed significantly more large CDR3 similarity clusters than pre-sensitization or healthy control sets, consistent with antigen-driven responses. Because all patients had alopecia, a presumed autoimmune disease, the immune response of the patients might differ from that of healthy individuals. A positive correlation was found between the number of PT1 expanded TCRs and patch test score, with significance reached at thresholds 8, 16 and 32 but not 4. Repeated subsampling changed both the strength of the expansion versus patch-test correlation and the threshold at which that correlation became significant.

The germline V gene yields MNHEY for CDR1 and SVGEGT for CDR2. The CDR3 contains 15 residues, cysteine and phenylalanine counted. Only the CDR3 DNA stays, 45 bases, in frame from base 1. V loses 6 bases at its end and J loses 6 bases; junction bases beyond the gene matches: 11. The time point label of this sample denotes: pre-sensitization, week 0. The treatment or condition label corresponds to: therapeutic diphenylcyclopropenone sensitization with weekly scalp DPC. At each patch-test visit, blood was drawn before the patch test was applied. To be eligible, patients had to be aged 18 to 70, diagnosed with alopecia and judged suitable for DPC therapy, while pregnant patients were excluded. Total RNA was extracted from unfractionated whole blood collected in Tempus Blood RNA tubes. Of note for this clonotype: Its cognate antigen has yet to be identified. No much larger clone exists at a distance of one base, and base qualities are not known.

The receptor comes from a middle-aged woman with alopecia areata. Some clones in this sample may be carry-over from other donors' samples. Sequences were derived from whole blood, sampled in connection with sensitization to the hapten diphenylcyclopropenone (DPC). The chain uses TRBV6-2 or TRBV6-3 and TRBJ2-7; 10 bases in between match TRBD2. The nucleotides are TGTGCCAGCAGCCTCGCTCTAGCGGGAGTTGGCGAGCAGTACTTC. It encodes CASSLALAGVGEQYF.